Listed here are 9 T cell receptor beta chains from one sample, sequenced in a study of radiotherapy plus CTLA-4 blockade in lung cancer. Assay: immunoSEQ multiplex PCR; the TCRdb copy retains only in-frame clones and omits some. The sample lists around 110,000 clones; 70% to 90% were seen once. The input for sequencing was peripheral blood, taken from a patient treated with radiotherapy plus ipilimumab. All receptors come from a human donor with non-small cell lung cancer that progressed on radiotherapy plus ipilimumab. Some clones in this sample may be carry-over from other donors' samples.

The rearrangement joins TRBV4-3 to TRBJ2-5; 10 bases map to TRBD2. The CDR3 loop spans 18 amino acids. Trimming cost V 2 bases and J 4 bases; bases outside gene matches: 13. CDR1 and CDR2 from the germline V gene are LGHNA and YSLEER. The CDR3 loop is CASSQSTPHSGGPETQYF. The CDR3 nucleotides are TGCGCCAGCAGCCAATCTACCCCCCATAGCGGGGGGCCAGAGACCCAGTACTTC.

The chain's CDR3 is CASRDRDRGGYTF. CDR3 DNA: TGTGCCAGCAGGGACAGGGACAGGGGTGGCTACACCTTC. V and J are TRBV5-4 and TRBJ1-2; 10 bases map to TRBD1. The CDR3 runs to 13 residues. CDR1 is SGHNT, CDR2 YYREEE, per germline (reference sequence). The V and J ends lost 5 bases and 7 bases, in that order; junction bases with no gene match: 5.

CDR3 sequence (DNA): TGCGCCAGCAGCCCCTTGACAGCGAACACTGAAGCTTTCTTT. Its translation: CASSPLTANTEAFF. The rearrangement uses TRBV4-3 and TRBJ1-1; tentative D call: TRBD1 (5 bases). V lost 4 bases to trimming and J lost 1 base, with 10 bases between them. CDR3 length: 14 amino acids. Germline V lookup: CDR1 LGHNA, CDR2 YSLEER.

The gene calls are TRBV2 and TRBJ2-1; D could derive from TRBD1 or TRBD2 (5 bases each). The germline V gene encodes CDR1 SNHLY and CDR2 FYNNEI. Trimming took off 6 bases at V and 14 bases at J, with 20 bases between the two ends. The CDR3 contains 13 residues. The CDR3 coding sequence is TGTGCCAGCAGGGGGGTCCCGGGCCAATCGAAGTTCTTC. Translating gives CASRGVPGQSKFF.

In nucleotides, the CDR3 is TGTGCCAGCTCACACACGTATGGCTACACCTTC. This encodes CASSHTYGYTF. V usage is TRBV28 and J usage is TRBJ1-2; D is ambiguous. Trimming pared 8 bases from V and 5 bases from J, leaving 9 bases between. Germline V gives CDR1 MDHEN, CDR2 SYDVKM. The CDR3 covers 11 residues.

This chain connects TRBV29-1 to TRBJ1-1, with D unclear. CDR1 and CDR2 from the germline V gene are SQVTM and ANQGSEA. V dropped 6 bases and J dropped 6 bases, with 14 bases sitting between them. CDR3 size: 12 residues. CDR3 sequence reads: CSVSASGPEAFF. CDR3 in DNA: TGCAGCGTCTCTGCGTCGGGTCCTGAAGCTTTCTTT.

The V call is TRBV4-2, the J call TRBJ2-5; 7 bases fit TRBD1. Germline V gene data show CDR1 as LGHNA and CDR2 as YNFKEQ. The CDR3 consists of 14 residues. The V gene end was trimmed by 2 bases and the J gene end by 5 bases; junction bases not matched to a gene: 5. The CDR3 loop is CASSQKTGKETQYF. In DNA, the CDR3 is TGTGCCAGCAGCCAAAAGACAGGGAAGGAGACCCAGTACTTC.

On this clone itself: This CDR3 is also generated by other DNA sequences in the sample. The chain is built from TRBV18 and TRBJ2-3, with TRBD1 matching over 9 bases. The CDR3 spans 16 residues. J lost 4 bases, V lost 4 bases, and 9 bases had no gene match. In germline, CDR1 is KGHSH, CDR2 LQKENI. The CDR3 here is CASSQWDRVLSDTQYF. In DNA form, the CDR3 reads TGTGCCAGCTCACAGTGGGACAGGGTTCTATCAGATACGCAGTATTTT. Supplemented by reference TRBV18 and TRBJ2-3, the full variable domain reads NAGVMQNPRHLVRRRGQEARLRCSPMKGHSHVYWYRQLPEEGLKFMVYLQKENIIDESGMPKERFSAEFPKEGPSILRIQQVVRGDSAAYFCASSQWDRVLSDTQYFGPGTRLTVL.

The V call is TRBV11-3, the J call TRBJ1-4; maybe TRBD1 (5 bases). This CDR3 region has 14 residues. CDR1 and CDR2 (germline): SGHNT, YENEEA. V lost 5 bases and J lost 0, with 7 bases in between. In DNA form, the CDR3 reads TGTGCCAGCAGCGACAGTGCAACTAATGAAAAACTGTTTTTT. This encodes CASSDSATNEKLFF.